The 29 T cell receptor beta chains presented below share a single source sample, sequenced in a study of T-cell memory formation after mild COVID-19. TCRdb reprocessed the 5' RACE reads with MiXCR, giving one entry per CDR3 protein. Here the sample spans 340,000 or so distinct CDR3 sequences, approximately 13% being singletons. Sequenced input: PBMCs or a T cell subset sorted from them (not recorded which). These receptor sequences come from a young man who had mild COVID-19 (a few samples of this study predate the infection). Cell type and time point are not known.

The sample holds many counts of this clonotype. The chain joins TRBV9 to TRBJ2-1; 7 bases are a match to TRBD2. Trimming cost V 0 bases and J 4 bases; bases outside gene matches: 13. Germline V gives CDR1 SGDLS, CDR2 YYNGEE. The CDR3 contains 18 residues. The CDR3 reads CASSVEVASGLPYNEQFF. The DNA of the CDR3 is TGTGCCAGCAGCGTAGAGGTGGCTAGCGGTCTACCGTACAATGAGCAGTTCTTC.

This clonotype appeared once. Here the CDR3 reads CASSPRPGQDYGYTF. CDR3 sequence (DNA): TGTGCCAGCAGCCCTCGACCGGGACAGGACTATGGCTACACCTTC. The chain is built from TRBV7-6 and TRBJ1-2; the match to TRBD1 covers 8 bases. The CDR3 consists of 15 residues. After removal of 5 bases from V and 3 bases from J, the junction contained 8 bases not matched to a gene. The germline V gene encodes CDR1 SGHVS and CDR2 FNYEAQ.

The V call is TRBV6-5, the J call TRBJ2-7; D unclear. V gave up 4 bases and J gave up 6 bases, with 4 bases separating them. The CDR3 is 10 residues long. The germline CDR1 and CDR2 sequences are MNHEY and SVGAGI. The CDR3 protein is CASSFPEQYF. The CDR3, as DNA: TGTGCCAGCAGTTTCCCCGAGCAGTACTTC.

In nucleotides, the CDR3 is TGTGCCAGCAGCGGAGGCGCAGGGTTGAACACTGAAGCTTTCTTT. Protein product: CASSGGAGLNTEAFF. J is TRBJ1-1 and V is TRBV9; TRBD1 is a possible D gene (5 bases). The V gene lost 3 bases and the J gene lost 0 bases, with 12 bases spanning the gap. Germline loops: CDR1 SGDLS, CDR2 YYNGEE. The CDR3 consists of 15 residues.

The V and J genes are TRBV24-1 and TRBJ2-3, with 10 bases lining up with TRBD1. The length of the CDR3 is 16 residues. V lost 7 bases and J lost 1; bases outside the gene matches: 7. Germline lookup yields CDR1 KGHDR and CDR2 SFDVKD. The CDR3, as DNA: TGTGCCACCAGCCTCCGAGGGACAGGGGGCACAGATACGCAGTATTTT. It codes for CATSLRGTGGTDTQYF.

This clonotype was seen a handful of times. V gene TRBV5-1 combines with J gene TRBJ1-5; unclear D gene. The CDR3 sequence is 12 residues long. CDR1 SGHRS and CDR2 YFSETQ come from the germline V gene. The germline V and J ends were trimmed by 1 base and 6 bases, with 5 bases remaining between them. As DNA, the CDR3 is TGCGCCAGCAGCTTGATCGCTCAGCCCCAGCATTTT. Protein product: CASSLIAQPQHF.

The chain links TRBV6-2 or TRBV6-3 to TRBJ1-2; possibly TRBD1 for D (6 bases). V lost 0 bases and J lost 8, with 10 bases in between. The CDR3 is made up of 13 amino acids. CDR1 and CDR2 (germline): MNHEY, SVGEGT. The CDR3 protein is CASSYSQGYGYTF. In DNA, the CDR3 is TGTGCCAGCAGTTACTCCCAGGGGTACGGCTACACCTTC.

The chain recombines TRBV4-2 with TRBJ1-1; D unresolved. Trimming cost V 1 base and J 5 bases, with 8 bases left between them. Germline V lookup: CDR1 LGHNA, CDR2 YNFKEQ. The CDR3 is made up of 13 amino acids. The CDR3 coding sequence is TGTGCCAGCAGCCAAGTGCGTGGAACTGAAGCTTTCTTT. Its translation is CASSQVRGTEAFF.

The rearrangement links TRBV7-2 to TRBJ1-5; 8 bases are a match to TRBD1. Germline values: CDR1 SGHTA, CDR2 FQGNSA. CDR3 length equals 17 residues. V lost 3 bases, J lost 6 bases, and 13 bases stayed unmatched. The CDR3 spells CASSFGGGQGWGQPQHF. Here the CDR3 DNA reads TGTGCCAGCAGCTTTGGTGGTGGACAGGGATGGGGTCAGCCCCAGCATTTT.

This clonotype was counted between two and nine times. The chain recombines TRBV27 with TRBJ2-5, with D possibly matching TRBD1 (6 bases). With 8 bases removed from V and 5 bases from J, the gap between germline ends came to 24 bases. CDR1 and CDR2 from the germline V gene are MNHEY and SMNVEV (reference sequence). The CDR3 loop spans 16 amino acids. The CDR3 protein is CASRQTSGESAETQYF. CDR3 DNA sequence: TGTGCCAGCCGCCAAACCTCAGGGGAATCAGCGGAGACCCAGTACTTC.

This clonotype was detected only a few times. This sequence joins TRBV7-2 and TRBJ2-3, with D possibly matching TRBD2 (6 bases). Germline V lookup: CDR1 SGHTA, CDR2 FQGNSA. V was shortened by 4 bases and J by 4 bases, with 18 bases between the two germline ends. There are 16 residues in the CDR3. CDR3 sequence: CASSSGTSRFADTQYF. In nucleotides, the CDR3 is TGTGCCAGCAGCTCCGGTACTAGCCGATTCGCAGATACGCAGTATTTT.

As concerns this clonotype: Mismatch with germline at one junction end may stem from a read error. V usage is TRBV6-5 and J usage is TRBJ1-1; possibly TRBD1 for D (5 bases). In germline, CDR1 is MNHEY, CDR2 SVGAGI. This CDR3 contains 17 residues. Here the CDR3 DNA reads TGTGCCAGCAGTTTCGTCACCCCCGGGACGGTGAACACTGAAGTTTTCTTT. This translates into CASSFVTPGTVNTEVFF.

This clonotype was observed at least ten times. The chain joins TRBV21-1 to TRBJ2-7; TRBD1, the table's D call, was not compared with the DNA. TRBV21-1 counts as a pseudogene. This CDR3 is 18 amino acids long. This CDR3 reads CASSSLVSTGGVWYEQYF. The CDR3 DNA reads as TGTGCCAGCAGTTCCTTGGTATCAACAGGGGGCGTTTGGTACGAGCAGTACTTC.

The chain combines TRBV5-1 with TRBJ2-7; 11 bases align to TRBD1. The V and J ends lost 0 bases and 7 bases, in that order; junction bases with no gene match: 6. The CDR3 covers 15 residues. The germline gives CDR1 SGHRS, CDR2 YFSETQ. CDR3 bases: TGCGCCAGCAGCTTGGCCGGACAGGGGGCTGGGGAGCAGTACTTC. Translated, it gives CASSLAGQGAGEQYF.

The chain employs TRBV6-5 and TRBJ2-5; tentative D call: TRBD2 (6 bases). Germline V gene sequence: CDR1 MNHEY, CDR2 SVGAGI. The CDR3 totals 14 residues. V lost 8 bases and J 6 bases, leaving 19 bases between the germline ends. As DNA, the CDR3 is TGTGCCAGCTTCCGACCGGGACTCCTGAAGACCCAGTACTTC. Translation: CASFRPGLLKTQYF.

This clonotype was observed a few times. The chain has TRBV6-6 and TRBJ2-3, with D uncertain. CDR1 MNHNY and CDR2 SVGAGI come from the germline V gene (reference sequence). Between the trimmed V and J ends, which lost 4 bases and 1 base, there was a span of 12 bases. This CDR3 is built from 15 residues. The CDR3 region is CASSSRPPGTDTQYF. The CDR3 DNA reads TGTGCCAGCAGTTCCCGTCCTCCGGGCACAGATACGCAGTATTTT.

This clonotype was detected only a few times. J is TRBJ2-7 and V is TRBV10-3; the D gene is possibly TRBD1 (5 bases). CDR1 and CDR2 (germline): ENHRY, SYGVKD. There are 12 residues in the CDR3. V dropped 5 bases and J dropped 2 bases, with 7 bases sitting between them. CDR3 DNA: TGTGCCATCAGTCAGGGCCCCTACGAGCAGTACTTC. Residues: CAISQGPYEQYF.

This chain uses TRBV6-1 with TRBJ1-1; a weak D match, TRBD1 (5 bases). Trimming cost V 6 bases and J 4 bases, with 6 bases left between them. The V gene's germline CDR1 is MNHNS and CDR2 SASEGT. The CDR3 length is 11 residues. In DNA, the CDR3 is TGTGCCAGCAGAGACAGCACTGAAGCTTTCTTT. Translated, it gives CASRDSTEAFF.

This clonotype was seen more than once but under ten times. The rearrangement joins TRBV4-3 to TRBJ1-4, with 7 bases identical to TRBD1. J was trimmed by 8 bases and V by 3 bases; bases with no gene match: 6. CDR3 length: 14 amino acids. Germline V gene sequence: CDR1 LGHNA, CDR2 YSLEER. The CDR3 DNA reads TGCGCCAGCAGCCAGCAGGGGGTAGGAGAAAAACTGTTTTTT. Its translation: CASSQQGVGEKLFF.

This clonotype was counted a few times. The CDR3 nucleotides read TGTGCCAGCAGCCCGGGACTCCAGGGGCAGCCCCAGCATTTT. It encodes CASSPGLQGQPQHF. This chain links TRBV7-9 with TRBJ1-5; D may be TRBD1 (6 bases). Per germline, CDR1 SEHNR and CDR2 FQNEAQ (reference sequence). The CDR3 has 14 residues. Trimming removed 5 bases from V and 7 bases from J, with 15 bases in between.

Ten or more counts support this clonotype. This chain joins TRBV29-1 and TRBJ1-1, with 7 bases aligning to TRBD1. From germline, CDR1 is SQVTM and CDR2 ANQGSEA. The V and J ends lost 0 bases and 6 bases, in that order; junction bases with no gene match: 4. The CDR3 length is 13 residues. The CDR3 DNA is TGCAGCGTTGAAGATGACAGGGCGGCTGAAGCTTTCTTT. Translated: CSVEDDRAAEAFF.

The V call is TRBV12-3 or TRBV12-4, the J call TRBJ2-7, with D tentatively TRBD1 or TRBD2 (5 bases each). The CDR3 has 15 residues. Trimming pared 5 bases from V and 0 bases from J, leaving 14 bases between. The chain's CDR3 is CASSLLGGSSYEQYF. The CDR3, as DNA: TGTGCCAGCAGTCTGCTTGGGGGTAGCTCCTACGAGCAGTACTTC.

The rearrangement joins TRBV7-6 to TRBJ2-1; 11 bases align to TRBD2. The CDR3 spans 16 residues. From germline, CDR1 is SGHVS and CDR2 FNYEAQ. V gave up 5 bases and J gave up 7 bases; unmatched junction bases: 10. The CDR3 DNA reads TGTGCCAGCAGCCGCGTCCTAGCGGGGGGTACGAATGAGCAGTTCTTC. It codes for CASSRVLAGGTNEQFF.

The chain is built from TRBV7-3 and TRBJ2-5, with D possibly TRBD2 on 6 matching bases. The CDR3 covers 15 residues. The V and J ends lost 2 bases and 4 bases respectively, with 14 bases between them. Germline V gene sequence: CDR1 SGHTA, CDR2 FQGTGA. The CDR3 here is CASSLHGGRGETQYF. The CDR3 region has the DNA TGTGCCAGCAGCTTACACGGGGGTAGAGGAGAGACCCAGTACTTC.

The chain recombines TRBV11-3 with TRBJ1-2; TRBD1 matches 8 bases. The CDR3 consists of 18 residues. Germline V gene sequence: CDR1 SGHNT, CDR2 YENEEA. With V trimmed by 7 bases and J by 3 bases, 19 bases remained unmatched. CDR3 residues: CASMRLGQAPRWYYGYTF. The CDR3 DNA is TGTGCCAGCATGCGACTGGGACAGGCCCCCCGGTGGTACTATGGCTACACCTTC.

The rearrangement links TRBV3-1 to TRBJ2-1, with D tentatively TRBD1 (6 bases). Germline CDR1 reads LGHDT; CDR2 reads YNNKEL (reference sequence). The length of the CDR3 is 15 residues. V was pared by 5 bases and J by 5 bases, with 16 bases between. This chain's CDR3 is CASSKMAGAHNEQFF. The CDR3 coding sequence is TGTGCCAGCAGCAAAATGGCAGGGGCACACAATGAGCAGTTCTTC.

The chain joins TRBV9 to TRBJ1-2, with TRBD1 as a possible D gene (5 bases). Trimming took off 2 bases at V and 5 bases at J, with 10 bases between the two ends. CDR3 length equals 13 residues. Germline V gives CDR1 SGDLS, CDR2 YYNGEE. CDR3 in amino acids: CASSVQGYYGYTF. Written as DNA, the CDR3 is TGTGCCAGCAGCGTTCAGGGTTATTATGGCTACACCTTC.

This clonotype came up many times. The gene calls are TRBV9 and TRBJ2-5; TRBD1 matches 8 bases. V lost 7 bases and J lost 4; bases outside the gene matches: 3. This CDR3 has 12 residues. Looked up from germline, CDR1 is SGDLS and CDR2 is YYNGEE. CDR3 amino acids: CASSDRGETQYF. The CDR3 region has the DNA TGTGCCAGCTCCGACAGGGGAGAGACCCAGTACTTC.

This clonotype was picked up a small number of times. J is TRBJ2-5 and V is TRBV29-1, with D possibly matching TRBD2 (6 bases). The V gene's germline CDR1 is SQVTM and CDR2 ANQGSEA. The germline V and J ends were trimmed by 3 bases and 6 bases, with 14 bases remaining between them. This CDR3 is built from 13 residues. The CDR3 DNA reads TGCAGCGTTGATATCCAAAGCGGGCAGACCCAGTACTTC. Translated, it gives CSVDIQSGQTQYF.